This TCR beta chain was observed in a study of CD8+ T cells in alopecia areata. As regards this clone: The antigen remains undetermined.

This CDR3 comprises 14 residues. Germline CDR1 LNHNV, CDR2 YYDKDF (reference sequence). V was clipped by 5 bases and J by 0 bases, with 9 bases between them. PBMCs served as the source from which CD4+ and CD8+ T cells were sorted. Reverse transcription of extracted RNA yielded cDNA, which provided the sequencing template. Profiling relied on immunoSEQ multiplex PCR, and the TCRdb table lists in-frame clones only, not all of them. Among 65,000 to 95,000 clones listed, roughly 47% were seen once. Findings and caveats of the study: It was lesional scalp, especially alopecia totalis/universalis, that showed higher clonality than normal scalp.

The rearrangement links TRBV15 to TRBJ2-3; D perhaps matches TRBD1 (6 bases). Sequenced input: NKG2D-high CD8+ T cells sorted from blood. The TCR was taken from a human donor with alopecia areata. For the CDR3, the DNA is TGTGCCACCAGCCGGACAGCGAGCACAGATACGCAGTATTTT. This encodes CATSRTASTDTQYF.